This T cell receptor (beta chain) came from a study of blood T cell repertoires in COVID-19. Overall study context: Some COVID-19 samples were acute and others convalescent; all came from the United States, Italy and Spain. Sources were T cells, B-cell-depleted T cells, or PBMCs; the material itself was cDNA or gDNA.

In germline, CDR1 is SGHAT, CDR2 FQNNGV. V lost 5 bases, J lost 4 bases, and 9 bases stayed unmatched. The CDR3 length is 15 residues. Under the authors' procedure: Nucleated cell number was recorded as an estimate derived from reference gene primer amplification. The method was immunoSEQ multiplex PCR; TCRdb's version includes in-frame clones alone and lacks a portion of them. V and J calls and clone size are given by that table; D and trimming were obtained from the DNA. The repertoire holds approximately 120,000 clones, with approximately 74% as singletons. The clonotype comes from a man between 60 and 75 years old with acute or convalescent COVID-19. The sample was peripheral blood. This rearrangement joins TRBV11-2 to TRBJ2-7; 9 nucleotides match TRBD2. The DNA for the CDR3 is TGTGCCAGCAGCCCTCCGACTAGCGGATATTACGAGCAGTACTTC. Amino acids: CASSPPTSGYYEQYF.